Detailed here is one TCR beta chain. No antigen is known for it. UMI-tagged 5'RACE template switching yielded the TCR beta cDNA. TCRdb re-called the 5' RACE reads, yielding one record per CDR3 amino acid sequence without DNA. There are about 150,000 distinct CDR3 sequences in the sample, with 20% to 25% held by the top ten. Germline V gene data show CDR1 as MGHRA and CDR2 as YSYEKL. This CDR3 spans 15 amino acids. This sample was taken from a study of T cells expressing NK-cell markers. Regarding the study as a whole: Similarly, these clonotypes led the CD3+CD56-NKG2C+ fraction as well in several donors.

The origin of this receptor is a man between 18 and 69 years old in good health. The sample taken for sequencing was blood T cells: a sorted CD56 or NKG2C T cell subset, CD4+ or CD8+ T cells, or bulk PBMC T cells (not recorded which). The chain has TRBV4-1 and TRBJ2-3; TCRdb's assignment of TRBD1 cannot be checked, as there is no DNA. The CDR3 protein is CASSQDQGVLGAQYF.